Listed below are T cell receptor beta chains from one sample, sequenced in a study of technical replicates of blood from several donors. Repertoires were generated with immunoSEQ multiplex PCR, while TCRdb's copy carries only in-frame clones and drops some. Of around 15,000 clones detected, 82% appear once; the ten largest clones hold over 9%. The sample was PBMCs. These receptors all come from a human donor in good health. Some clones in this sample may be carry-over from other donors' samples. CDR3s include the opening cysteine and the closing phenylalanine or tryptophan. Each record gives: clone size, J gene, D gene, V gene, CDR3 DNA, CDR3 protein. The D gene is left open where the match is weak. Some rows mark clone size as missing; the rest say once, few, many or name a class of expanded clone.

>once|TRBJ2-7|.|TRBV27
TGTGCCAGCAGTTCGCAGGGTTACGAGCAGTACTTC
CASSSQGYEQYF
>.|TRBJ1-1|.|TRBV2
TGTGCCAGCAGTAACTCTAACACTGAAGCTTTCTTT
CASSNSNTEAFF
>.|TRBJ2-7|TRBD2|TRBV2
TGTGCCAGCAGTGAAGGGCTAGCGGCGTACTACGAGCAGTACTTC
CASSEGLAAYYEQYF
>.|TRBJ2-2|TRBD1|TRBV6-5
TGTGCCAGCAGTTACGGAAGGGGGCGCGGCACCGGGGAGCTGTTTTTT
CASSYGRGRGTGELFF
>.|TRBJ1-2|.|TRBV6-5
TGTGCCAGCAGTTACTCAGGGGGCTATGGCTACACCTTC
CASSYSGGYGYTF
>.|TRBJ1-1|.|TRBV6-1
TGTGCCAGCAGTGGGGGAGGGACGAACACTGAAGCTTTCTTT
CASSGGGTNTEAFF
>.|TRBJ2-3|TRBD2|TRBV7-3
TGTGCCAGCAGCTCGCAGGGACTAGCGGGGGAAGATACGCAGTATTTT
CASSSQGLAGEDTQYF
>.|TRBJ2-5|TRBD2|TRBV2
TGTGCCAGCGGACTAGCAACACAAGAGACCCAGTACTTC
CASGLATQETQYF
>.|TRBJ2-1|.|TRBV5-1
TGCGCCAGCAGCTTGGTGGGGTGGCAGGGCTCCTACAATGAGCAGTTCTTC
CASSLVGWQGSYNEQFF
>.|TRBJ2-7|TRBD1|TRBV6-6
TGTGCCAGCAGGACCGGACAGGGGGTCCACGAGCAGTACTTC
CASRTGQGVHEQYF
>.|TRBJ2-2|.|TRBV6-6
TGTGCCAGCAGTTACTACAGGGAAGGCACCGGGGAGCTGTTTTTT
CASSYYREGTGELFF
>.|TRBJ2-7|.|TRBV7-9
TGTGCCAGCAGCCACCGGACAAGCCCCTACGAGCAGTACTTC
CASSHRTSPYEQYF
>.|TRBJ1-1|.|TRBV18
TGTGCCAGCTCACCAGCCACTCCGACAGGCTCTATGAACACTGAAGCTTTCTTT
CASSPATPTGSMNTEAFF
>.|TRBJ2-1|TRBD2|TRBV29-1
TGCAGCGTTAGGGTTAGCGGGAGTTCGGGCAATGAGCAGTTCTTC
CSVRVSGSSGNEQFF
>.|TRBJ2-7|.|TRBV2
TGTGCCAGCAGTGAGGTCGGCGAGCAGTACTTC
CASSEVGEQYF
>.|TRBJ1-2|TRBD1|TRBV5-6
TGTGCCAGCAGCTTGGGGACAGGGGGTGATGGCTACACCTTC
CASSLGTGGDGYTF